Listed here is a single T cell receptor beta chain. Its antigen is not known. This sample was taken from a study of shared clonotypes between healthy human individuals. Study-level points and caveats: Clonotype sharing among donors, it was expected, would be affected by sequencing depth. Sampling covered blood only; tissue repertoires likely differ.

Evenly divided among several immunoSEQ plates was the genomic DNA of each subset. Method: immunoSEQ multiplex PCR; TCRdb's copy keeps in-frame clones and lacks some. The sample consists of more than 1 million clones, 75% to 80% of them appearing once. This CDR3 spans 13 amino acids. Germline V gene lookup returns CDR1 MRHNA and CDR2 SNTAGT. With 10 bases clipped from V and 6 bases from J, the junction kept 11 bases outside the gene matches. Sequencing was performed on memory CD4+ T cells from PBMCs. The subset was: CD45RA-negative fraction. This TCR came from a young man in good health. Some clones in this sample may be carry-over from other donors' samples. The genes are TRBV6-4 and TRBJ1-2, with 7 bases matching TRBD1. CDR3 coding DNA: TGTGCCACCAGGCCCGGGACAGCAAATGGCTACACCTTC. Amino acids: CATRPGTANGYTF.